The 30 T cell receptor beta chains in this list originate from one sample, sequenced in a study of T-cell reconstitution after alpha-beta-depleted transplantation in children. Using unique molecular identifiers, the investigators prepared the TCRbeta library. MiXCR, applied by TCRdb to the PCR reads, yields one record per CDR3 protein. Of hundreds of thousands of distinct CDR3 sequences listed, approximately 32% are singletons. Material: PBMCs from the stem cell graft donor, obtained from the stem cell graft. These receptors all stem from a human donor who donated a stem cell graft to a child with aplastic anemia.

The chain combines TRBV27 with TRBJ1-6; D is ambiguous. Germline CDR1 MNHEY, CDR2 SMNVEV (reference sequence). CDR3 length equals 12 residues. V was trimmed by 5 bases and J by 7 bases, leaving 6 bases between them. In DNA, the CDR3 is TGTGCCAGCAGTAACGGGAATTCACCCCTCCACTTT. Amino acid sequence: CASSNGNSPLHF.

This clonotype was seen more than once but under ten times. The chain employs TRBV27 and TRBJ2-1; D unclear. The CDR3 has 14 amino acids. CDR1 and CDR2 from the germline V gene are MNHEY and SMNVEV (reference sequence). Trimming took off 3 bases at V and 3 bases at J, with 9 bases between the two ends. CDR3: CASSLTNHYNEQFF. The CDR3, as DNA: TGTGCCAGCAGTTTGACAAACCACTACAATGAGCAGTTCTTC.

The chain employs TRBV10-3 and TRBJ2-3, with 14 bases that match TRBD2. The length of the CDR3 is 18 residues. The V gene end was trimmed by 10 bases and the J gene end by 0 bases; junction bases not matched to a gene: 12. Per germline, CDR1 ENHRY and CDR2 SYGVKD. For the CDR3, the DNA is TGTGCCACCCAATTATACGGACTAGCGGGAGGAAGCACAGATACGCAGTATTTT. Amino acid sequence: CATQLYGLAGGSTDTQYF.

There are a few counts of this clonotype. The genes are TRBV10-3 and TRBJ1-1, with D uncertain. There are 11 residues in the CDR3. Germline CDR1 ENHRY, CDR2 SYGVKD. V was trimmed by 10 bases and J by 0 bases, leaving 6 bases between them. CDR3 loop: CASSMNTEAFF. The CDR3 coding sequence is TGTGCCAGTAGTATGAACACTGAAGCTTTCTTT.

This rearrangement joins TRBV11-2 to TRBJ1-1; no definite D call. The CDR3 is made up of 16 amino acids. V lost 5 bases and J lost 0, with 16 bases in between. Per the germline V gene, CDR1 is SGHAT and CDR2 is FQNNGV. Here the CDR3 reads CASSPNPTRMNTEAFF. The CDR3 region has the DNA TGTGCCAGCAGCCCCAACCCAACCCGGATGAACACTGAAGCTTTCTTT.

The rearrangement links TRBV6-2 or TRBV6-3 to TRBJ2-2; the D is unclear. This CDR3 has 12 residues. Trimming took 8 bases from V and 7 from J, leaving 11 bases between them. Germline-derived CDR1 and CDR2 are MNHEY and SVGEGT. The CDR3: CASGTCVGELFF. The CDR3 nucleotides are TGTGCCAGCGGCACTTGCGTCGGGGAGCTGTTTTTT.

This clonotype was detected a few times. The J gene is TRBJ1-3, the V gene TRBV29-1; D is perhaps TRBD1 (6 bases). Trimming took 6 bases from V and 4 from J, leaving 10 bases between them. The CDR3 is 12 residues long. Germline CDR1 is SQVTM and CDR2 is ANQGSEA. CDR3: CSVGAQGNTIYF. The CDR3 region has the DNA TGCAGCGTGGGGGCCCAAGGAAACACCATATATTTT.

This clonotype was seen a few times. The CDR3 loop reads CASSSDRGRWEKLFF. The CDR3 DNA follows: TGTGCCAGCAGTTCAGACAGGGGGCGGTGGGAAAAACTGTTTTTT. The chain employs TRBV28 and TRBJ1-4, with 10 bases identical to TRBD1. After removal of 4 bases from V and 8 bases from J, the junction contained 7 bases not matched to a gene. Germline loops: CDR1 MDHEN, CDR2 SYDVKM. CDR3 length: 15 amino acids. The full variable domain, its missing parts supplied by reference TRBV28 and TRBJ1-4, is DVKVTQSSRYLVKRTGEKVFLECVQDMDHENMFWYRQDPGLGLRLIYFSYDVKMKEKGDIPEGYSVSREKKERFSLILESASTNQTSMYLCASSSDRGRWEKLFFGSGTQLSVL.

This chain uses TRBV29-1 with TRBJ2-3, with unresolved D. Trimming took 0 bases from V and 5 from J, leaving 12 bases between them. Germline CDR1 and CDR2: SQVTM and ANQGSEA. The CDR3 contains 14 residues. For the CDR3, the DNA is TGCAGCGTTGAAGATATTCTAAAACGAGATACGCAGTATTTT. It is translated as CSVEDILKRDTQYF.

This clonotype has only a few counts. V gene TRBV10-3 combines with J gene TRBJ1-2, with TRBD1 matching over 8 bases. V gave up 2 bases and J gave up 3 bases; unmatched junction bases: 5. The germline gives CDR1 ENHRY, CDR2 SYGVKD. This CDR3 has 15 residues. CDR3 sequence reads: CAISEILDRDYGYTF. The CDR3 DNA reads TGTGCCATCAGTGAGATCTTGGACAGGGACTATGGCTACACCTTC.

There are a few counts of this clonotype. The chain combines TRBV5-1 with TRBJ2-3; TRBD2 is a possible D gene (5 bases). Germline V gene data show CDR1 as SGHRS and CDR2 as YFSETQ. The CDR3 has 14 residues. V was clipped by 7 bases and J by 0 bases, with 12 bases between them. CDR3 amino acids: CASFERISTDTQYF. CDR3 coding DNA: TGCGCCAGCTTCGAGCGGATTAGCACAGATACGCAGTATTTT. Based on the CDR3 plus reference TRBV5-1 and TRBJ2-3, the full variable domain is KAGVTQTPRYLIKTRGQQVTLSCSPISGHRSVSWYQQTPGQGLQFLFEYFSETQRNKGNFPGRFSGRQFSNSRSEMNVSTLELGDSALYLCASFERISTDTQYFGPGTRLTVL.

This clonotype has just a few counts. The gene calls are TRBV20-1 and TRBJ1-3; D gene unclear. The CDR3 is 12 residues long. Per the germline V gene, CDR1 is DFQATT and CDR2 is SNEGSKA (reference sequence). Trimming took 3 bases from V and 5 from J, leaving 8 bases between them. The CDR3 region has the DNA TGCAGTGCTAGCTCAACTAGAAACACCATATATTTT. Translated, it gives CSASSTRNTIYF.

This clonotype was observed a few times. The V and J genes are TRBV12-3 or TRBV12-4 and TRBJ1-4; no clear D gene. The CDR3 covers 14 residues. The V end was cut by 3 bases, the J end by 4 bases, with 9 bases between. CDR3 DNA sequence: TGTGCCAGCAGTTTTTCCGGGATTAATGAAAAACTGTTTTTT. Its protein is CASSFSGINEKLFF.

The rearrangement joins TRBV29-1 to TRBJ2-1; 7 bases map to TRBD1. CDR3 length: 12 residues. Germline CDR1 and CDR2: SQVTM and ANQGSEA. Losses at the gene ends were 7 bases for V and 4 bases for J; bases not matched to a gene: 4. CDR3 DNA sequence: TGCAGCGGGACAGGACGGTACAATGAGCAGTTCTTC. Translating it yields CSGTGRYNEQFF.

The chain combines TRBV19 with TRBJ1-1; D is perhaps TRBD1 (6 bases). Trimming left V 8 bases short and J 7 bases short, with 14 bases between. This CDR3 has 12 amino acids. Germline CDR1 is LNHDA and CDR2 is SQIVND (reference sequence). Written as DNA, the CDR3 is TGTGCCAGTCCTACAGGGTCCGGTGAAGCTTTCTTT. As protein: CASPTGSGEAFF.

The V gene is TRBV11-3, the J gene TRBJ1-1; D gene uncertain. Trimming removed 2 bases from V and 1 base from J, with 8 bases in between. The CDR3 runs 14 residues. Per the germline V gene, CDR1 is SGHNT and CDR2 is YENEEA. This CDR3 reads CASSLIFRNTEAFF. Written as DNA, the CDR3 is TGTGCCAGCAGCTTAATTTTCCGGAACACTGAAGCTTTCTTT.

The chain carries TRBV20-1 and TRBJ1-2; no definite D call. Germline-derived CDR1 and CDR2 are DFQATT and SNEGSKA (reference sequence). There are 16 residues in the CDR3. Trimming cost V 0 bases and J 4 bases, with 18 bases left between them. The CDR3 nucleotides are TGCAGTGCTAGAGATCGCTTGGAGAGGGTGACCTATGGCTACACCTTC. It specifies CSARDRLERVTYGYTF.

In the case of this clonotype: One end of the junction does not line up with germline, which may come from a read error. The chain combines TRBV7-9 with TRBJ2-5, with a possible D match to TRBD2 (5 bases). The V gene's germline CDR1 is SEHNR and CDR2 FQNEAQ (reference sequence). This CDR3 is 8 amino acids long. CDR3 sequence reads: CASSPRGF. For the CDR3, the DNA is TGTGCCAGCAGCCCCAGAGGGTTC.

V usage is TRBV25-1 and J usage is TRBJ2-5, with D possibly matching TRBD1 (7 bases). With 5 bases removed from V and 10 bases from J, the gap between germline ends came to 23 bases. The CDR3 loop spans 15 amino acids. Germline-derived CDR1 and CDR2 are MGHDK and SYGVNS. CDR3 coding DNA: TGTGCCAGCAGTAGTGAGGGGGCGGGATCCGGGGGCCAGTACTTC. This encodes CASSSEGAGSGGQYF.

This clonotype came up a few times. V and J are TRBV7-2 and TRBJ1-1; D is unresolved. Trimming took off 3 bases at V and 4 bases at J, with 15 bases between the two ends. The CDR3 has 15 amino acids. Per the germline V gene, CDR1 is SGHTA and CDR2 is FQGNSA. CDR3 DNA: TGTGCCAGCAGCTTGCTAAGGACCGCGACCACTGAAGCTTTCTTT. It codes for CASSLLRTATTEAFF.

Only a few counts were recorded for this clonotype. This chain uses TRBV10-3 with TRBJ2-7; 9 bases align to TRBD1. V shed 3 bases and J 5 bases; nucleotides not matched to a gene: 8. From germline, CDR1 is ENHRY and CDR2 SYGVKD. The CDR3 contains 15 residues. The CDR3 bases are TGTGCCATCAGTGATACCGGGACAGGGAGGAACGAGCAGTACTTC. Translated, it gives CAISDTGTGRNEQYF.

The chain carries TRBV7-8 and TRBJ2-5; 8 nucleotides match TRBD2. V lost 7 bases and J lost 5; bases outside the gene matches: 12. The CDR3 has 15 residues. Per germline, CDR1 SGHVS and CDR2 FQNEAQ. CDR3 amino acids: CASTYRGGSRETQYF. The DNA of the CDR3 is TGTGCCAGCACCTACCGGGGGGGATCGAGGGAGACCCAGTACTTC.

This clonotype turned up a few times. The chain recombines TRBV6-5 with TRBJ1-4, with TRBD1 as a possible D gene (5 bases). V lost 0 bases to trimming and J lost 4 bases, with 9 bases between them. CDR1 and CDR2 (germline): MNHEY, SVGAGI. This CDR3 comprises 15 residues. This chain's CDR3 is CASSYSDGGNEKLFF. The CDR3 DNA is TGTGCCAGCAGTTACTCTGACGGGGGTAATGAAAAACTGTTTTTT.

V usage is TRBV12-3 or TRBV12-4 and J usage is TRBJ1-5; D gene uncertain. Trimming pared 4 bases from V and 3 bases from J, leaving 7 bases between. CDR3 length: 13 amino acids. The CDR3 region is CASSYLDNQPQHF. DNA for the CDR3: TGTGCCAGCAGTTATTTGGACAATCAGCCCCAGCATTTT.

This clonotype was seen more than once but under ten times. J is TRBJ2-3 and V is TRBV30, with D perhaps matching TRBD2 (6 bases). Germline-derived CDR1 and CDR2 are GTSNPN and SVGIG (reference sequence). This CDR3 comprises 15 residues. V lost 3 bases to trimming and J lost 2 bases, with 15 bases between them. CDR3 sequence: CAWSGWRGLTDTQYF. The DNA of the CDR3 is TGTGCCTGGAGCGGGTGGCGGGGACTCACAGATACGCAGTATTTT.

This clonotype has just a few counts. The gene calls are TRBV7-2 and TRBJ2-4; 8 bases are shared with TRBD1. Germline lookup yields CDR1 SGHTA and CDR2 FQGNSA. The V segment lost 5 bases and the J segment 6 bases; nucleotides outside the gene matches: 3. This CDR3 has 13 amino acids. CDR3 in DNA: TGTGCCAGCAGCCTCGGACAGGGAAACATTCAGTACTTC. Translating gives CASSLGQGNIQYF. Supplemented by reference TRBV7-2 and TRBJ2-4, the full variable domain reads GAGVSQSPSNKVTEKGKDVELRCDPISGHTALYWYRQSLGQGLEFLIYFQGNSAPDKSGLPSDRFSAERTGGSVSTLTIQRTQQEDSAVYLCASSLGQGNIQYFGAGTRLSVL.

The chain has TRBV27 and TRBJ2-5; 12 bases are a match to TRBD2. Trimming at V came to 3 bases and at J to 4 bases, leaving 9 bases not matched to a gene. The CDR3 contains 17 residues. The germline CDR1 and CDR2 sequences are MNHEY and SMNVEV (reference sequence). This CDR3 reads CASSFTPTSGSRETQYF. In DNA, the CDR3 is TGTGCCAGCAGTTTCACCCCGACTAGCGGGAGTAGAGAGACCCAGTACTTC.

V is TRBV12-5 and J is TRBJ1-1; TRBD1 matches 7 bases. Germline CDR1 is LGHNT and CDR2 is FRNRAP. The V and J ends lost 3 bases and 0 bases, in that order; junction bases with no gene match: 16. This CDR3 is built from 19 residues. The CDR3 region has the DNA TGTGCTAGTGGTTTAACCCCAACCGGGACAGAAATCATGAACACTGAAGCTTTCTTT. Translation gives CASGLTPTGTEIMNTEAFF.

The chain uses TRBV25-1 and TRBJ1-5, with 7 bases fitting TRBD1. The CDR3 has 14 residues. Looked up from germline, CDR1 is MGHDK and CDR2 is SYGVNS. J gave up 9 bases and V 1 base, and 6 bases lay outside the gene matches. CDR3: CASSESQTGPPQHF. The DNA for the CDR3 is TGTGCCAGCAGTGAATCCCAGACAGGGCCGCCCCAGCATTTT.

The chain uses TRBV27 and TRBJ2-1; the match to TRBD1 covers 8 bases. Trimming cost V 3 bases and J 0 bases; bases outside gene matches: 10. The V gene's germline CDR1 is MNHEY and CDR2 SMNVEV (reference sequence). This CDR3 is 18 amino acids long. Here the CDR3 reads CASSFPGTGLYSYNEQFF. CDR3 DNA: TGTGCCAGCAGTTTTCCTGGGACAGGTCTCTACTCCTACAATGAGCAGTTCTTC.